One and the same sample provided the 8 T cell receptor beta chains below, sequenced in a study of cytomegalovirus exposure and HLA in healthy donors (dated by TCRdb to 2016 to 2017). Library creation used the immunoSEQ multiplex PCR assay. A mixture of 60 forward primers for TCR Vbeta segments and 13 reverse primers for TCR Jbeta segments was used in the multiplex PCR. In its TCRdb copy, this immuneACCESS table keeps in-frame sequences only and misses some clones. Where compared with another copy, unresolved V genes explain less than half of these, and the others have no known cause. In this sample the table shows 100,000 to 150,000 clones, about 80% of which occur a single time. Of the sample, around 3.6% falls within the top ten clones. Sequenced sample: PBMCs. All receptors come from a man between 40 and 49 years old in good health and CMV-seronegative.

This chain connects TRBV21-1 to TRBJ1-2. TRBV21-1 corresponds to a pseudogene. CDR3 length: 10 residues. The DNA for the CDR3 is TGTGCCAGCACCCCGGGGGGCTACACCTTC. Protein product: CASTPGGYTF.

The V and J genes are TRBV9 and TRBJ2-3; possible D gene TRBD2, 5 bases. Per the germline V gene, CDR1 is SGDLS and CDR2 is YYNGEE. Between the trimmed V and J ends, which lost 7 bases and 4 bases, there was a span of 16 bases. The CDR3 sequence is 14 residues long. This CDR3 is CASGQTRGADTQYF. CDR3 bases: TGTGCCAGCGGCCAGACCCGGGGTGCAGATACGCAGTATTTT.

This clone was observed a few times. This chain links TRBV5-1 with TRBJ2-5; 12 positions agree with TRBD1. The CDR3 consists of 15 residues. Germline V gene lookup returns CDR1 SGHRS and CDR2 YFSETQ. Trimming at V came to 4 bases and at J to 5 bases, leaving 6 bases not matched to a gene. The CDR3 sequence is CASSMGQGALETQYF. DNA for the CDR3: TGCGCCAGCAGCATGGGACAGGGGGCGCTTGAGACCCAGTACTTC.

CDR3 protein: CASRISSGRSYEQYF. CDR3 coding DNA: TGTGCCAGCAGAATTTCTAGCGGGAGATCCTACGAGCAGTACTTC. The chain is built from TRBV6-5 and TRBJ2-7; 10 bases agree with TRBD2. This CDR3 comprises 15 residues. The V and J ends lost 6 bases and 1 base, in that order; junction bases with no gene match: 6. The germline CDR1 and CDR2 sequences are MNHEY and SVGAGI.

The chain links TRBV6-1 to TRBJ1-5; D remains unclear. CDR1 and CDR2 (germline): MNHNS, SASEGT. The CDR3 is 16 residues long. Trimming pared 2 bases from V and 4 bases from J, leaving 15 bases between. The CDR3 here is CASSERRLSLNQPQHF. The CDR3 DNA reads TGTGCCAGCAGTGAACGCCGCTTGTCACTAAATCAGCCCCAGCATTTT.

CDR3 in amino acids: CASSLSGTGVEKLFF. The CDR3 DNA reads TGTGCCAGCAGCTTATCAGGGACAGGCGTTGAAAAACTGTTTTTT. This rearrangement joins TRBV7-2 to TRBJ1-4, with 8 nucleotides matching TRBD1. The V gene end was trimmed by 2 bases and the J gene end by 7 bases; junction bases not matched to a gene: 6. CDR1 is SGHTA and CDR2 is FQGNSA in the germline V gene. The length of the CDR3 is 15 residues.

The V gene is TRBV5-1, the J gene TRBJ1-2; a possible D gene is TRBD1 (6 bases). The ends were cut back, 1 base at V and 6 bases at J, with 16 bases in the middle. The CDR3 sequence is 15 residues long. Germline V gene lookup returns CDR1 SGHRS and CDR2 YFSETQ. The CDR3 spells CASSLTGPERDGYTF. CDR3 sequence (DNA): TGCGCCAGCAGCTTGACAGGGCCCGAGAGAGATGGCTACACCTTC.

This clone occurred once. The chain carries TRBV29-1 and TRBJ1-4; no clear D. There are 17 residues in the CDR3. V lost 0 bases and J 5 bases, leaving 19 bases between the germline ends. CDR1 and CDR2 from the germline V gene are SQVTM and ANQGSEA. CDR3 DNA sequence: TGCAGCGTTGAAGATGAGACCCGGGCAGCTAGCAATGAAAAACTGTTTTTT. Protein sequence: CSVEDETRAASNEKLFF.